These T cell receptor beta chains were read from a single sample in a study of beta chain features in type 1 diabetes. Sequenced by immunoSEQ multiplex PCR; TCRdb stores in-frame clones only, minus some. The table has 350,000 to 400,000 clones, around 12% seen once; the top ten hold over 0.008%. Sequencing was performed on naive CD4+ T cells from blood. These receptors originate from a woman younger than 30 with type 1 diabetes. Both conserved end residues are part of each CDR3. The order of the fields is V gene, clone size, J gene, D gene, CDR3 protein, CDR3 DNA. A D gene is named only where the DNA matches it firmly. Not all rows give a size; the values are once, few, many and, for expanded clones, a class.

V: TRBV7-2
size: few
J: TRBJ2-7
D: .
CDR3: CASSPWDSLEQYF
DNA: TGTGCCAGCAGCCCGTGGGACTCCCTGGAGCAGTACTTC

V: TRBV30
size: few
J: TRBJ1-5
D: .
CDR3: CAWSARDNQPQHF
DNA: TGTGCCTGGAGTGCTCGAGACAATCAGCCCCAGCATTTT

V: TRBV4-3
size: few
J: TRBJ1-1
D: .
CDR3: CASSQVISGDTEAFF
DNA: TGCGCCAGCAGCCAAGTGATCTCGGGAGACACTGAAGCTTTCTTT

V: TRBV7-9
size: .
J: TRBJ2-7
D: .
CDR3: CASGGYEQYF
DNA: TGTGCCAGCGGGGGGTACGAGCAGTACTTC

V: TRBV28
size: few
J: TRBJ1-2
D: TRBD1
CDR3: CASSPPPGQEDGYTF
DNA: TGTGCCAGCAGTCCGCCCCCCGGACAGGAAGATGGCTACACCTTC

V: TRBV6-4
size: .
J: TRBJ1-2
D: .
CDR3: CASRSTGGYGYTF
DNA: TGTGCCAGCAGAAGCACCGGGGGCTATGGCTACACCTTC

V: TRBV7-2
size: few
J: TRBJ2-5
D: .
CDR3: CASSPRGLDYVGGETQYF
DNA: TGTGCCAGCAGCCCAAGAGGACTCGATTATGTTGGAGGGGAGACCCAGTACTTC

V: TRBV25-1
size: few
J: TRBJ2-7
D: .
CDR3: CASSISYEQYF
DNA: TGTGCCAGCTCAATCTCCTACGAGCAGTACTTC

V: TRBV7-9
size: .
J: TRBJ1-1
D: .
CDR3: CASSSGALNTEAFF
DNA: TGTGCCAGCAGTTCAGGGGCGTTGAACACTGAAGCTTTCTTT

V: TRBV29-1
size: few
J: TRBJ1-2
D: .
CDR3: CSVEGRFNYGYTF
DNA: TGCAGCGTTGAGGGCCGTTTTAACTATGGCTACACCTTC

V: TRBV5-4
size: .
J: TRBJ2-3
D: .
CDR3: CASSFSPTGLEYF
DNA: TGTGCCAGCAGCTTCTCCCCGACAGGTCTGGAGTATTTT

V: TRBV5-1
size: .
J: TRBJ1-1
D: TRBD1
CDR3: CASSLEGQGNEAFF
DNA: TGCGCCAGCAGCTTGGAAGGACAGGGCAATGAAGCTTTCTTT

V: TRBV10-3
size: few
J: TRBJ1-1
D: TRBD1
CDR3: CAIRQGVNTEAFF
DNA: TGTGCCATCAGACAGGGGGTTAACACTGAAGCTTTCTTT

V: TRBV30
size: .
J: TRBJ2-7
D: TRBD2
CDR3: CAWSALAGLPYEQYF
DNA: TGTGCCTGGAGCGCCTTAGCGGGTCTTCCCTACGAGCAGTACTTC

V: TRBV27
size: few
J: TRBJ2-5
D: TRBD1
CDR3: CASSEAGTGSPETQYF
DNA: TGTGCCAGCAGTGAAGCCGGGACAGGGAGCCCCGAGACCCAGTACTTC

V: TRBV7-7
size: .
J: TRBJ2-5
D: TRBD1
CDR3: CASSKDRGGETQYF
DNA: TGTGCCAGCAGCAAAGACAGGGGCGGGGAGACCCAGTACTTC

V: TRBV30
size: .
J: TRBJ2-7
D: .
CDR3: CACSGGYEQYF
DNA: TGTGCCTGCTCTGGCGGCTACGAGCAGTACTTC

V: TRBV7-9
size: few
J: TRBJ1-4
D: .
CDR3: CASSLREQAGKLFF
DNA: TGTGCCAGCAGCTTAAGGGAACAGGCGGGGAAACTGTTTTTT

V: TRBV25-1
size: .
J: TRBJ2-7
D: .
CDR3: CASTDRRGYEQYF
DNA: TGTGCCAGCACGGATCGCAGGGGCTACGAGCAGTACTTC

V: TRBV28
size: .
J: TRBJ2-2
D: .
CDR3: CASVFSRRNTGELFF
DNA: TGTGCCAGCGTCTTCTCGAGGAGGAACACCGGGGAGCTGTTTTTT

V: TRBV5-1
size: .
J: TRBJ2-6
D: TRBD1
CDR3: CASSVRTGAGANVLTF
DNA: TGCGCCAGCAGCGTACGCACAGGGGCCGGGGCCAACGTCCTGACTTTC

V: TRBV9
size: .
J: TRBJ2-3
D: .
CDR3: CASSASRQGTDTQYF
DNA: TGTGCCAGCAGCGCATCCAGACAGGGCACAGATACGCAGTATTTT

V: TRBV6-5
size: .
J: TRBJ2-3
D: .
CDR3: CASSERSSQYF
DNA: TGTGCCAGCAGTGAGCGATCGTCGCAGTATTTT

V: TRBV7-2
size: few
J: TRBJ2-2
D: .
CDR3: CASSLTRLTGELFF
DNA: TGTGCCAGCAGCTTAACCAGGCTAACCGGGGAGCTGTTTTTT

V: TRBV4-3
size: .
J: TRBJ1-2
D: .
CDR3: CASSQDLSRVGYGYTF
DNA: TGCGCCAGCAGCCAAGATCTAAGCAGGGTAGGGTATGGCTACACCTTC

V: TRBV18
size: .
J: TRBJ1-1
D: .
CDR3: CASSGYGPDTEAFF
DNA: TGTGCCAGCTCAGGATATGGGCCGGACACTGAAGCTTTCTTT

V: TRBV28
size: .
J: TRBJ2-3
D: TRBD1
CDR3: CASSRRTGVDTQYF
DNA: TGTGCCAGCAGTAGAAGGACAGGGGTGGATACGCAGTATTTT

V: TRBV7-9
size: few
J: TRBJ1-4
D: .
CDR3: CASSLVGVGQQEKLFF
DNA: TGTGCCAGCAGCTTAGTCGGGGTTGGACAGCAGGAAAAACTGTTTTTT

V: TRBV25-1
size: .
J: TRBJ2-7
D: .
CDR3: CASSWSGTYEQYF
DNA: TGTGCCAGCAGTTGGTCCGGGACATACGAGCAGTACTTC